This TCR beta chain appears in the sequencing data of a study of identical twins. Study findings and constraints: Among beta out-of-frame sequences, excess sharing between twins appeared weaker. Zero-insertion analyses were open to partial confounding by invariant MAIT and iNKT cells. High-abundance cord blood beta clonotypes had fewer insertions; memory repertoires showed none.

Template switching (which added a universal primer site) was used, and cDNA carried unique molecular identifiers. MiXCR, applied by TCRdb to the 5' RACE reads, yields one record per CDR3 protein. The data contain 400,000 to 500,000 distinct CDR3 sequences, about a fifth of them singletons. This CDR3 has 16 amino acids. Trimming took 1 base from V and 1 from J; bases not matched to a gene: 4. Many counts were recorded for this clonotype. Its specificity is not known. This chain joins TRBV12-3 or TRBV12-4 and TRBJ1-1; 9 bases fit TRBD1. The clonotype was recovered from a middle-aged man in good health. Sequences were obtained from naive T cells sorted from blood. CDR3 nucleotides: TGTGCCAGCAGTTTAGACAGGGGGCGCGGGAACACTGAAGCTTTCTTT. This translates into CASSLDRGRGNTEAFF.